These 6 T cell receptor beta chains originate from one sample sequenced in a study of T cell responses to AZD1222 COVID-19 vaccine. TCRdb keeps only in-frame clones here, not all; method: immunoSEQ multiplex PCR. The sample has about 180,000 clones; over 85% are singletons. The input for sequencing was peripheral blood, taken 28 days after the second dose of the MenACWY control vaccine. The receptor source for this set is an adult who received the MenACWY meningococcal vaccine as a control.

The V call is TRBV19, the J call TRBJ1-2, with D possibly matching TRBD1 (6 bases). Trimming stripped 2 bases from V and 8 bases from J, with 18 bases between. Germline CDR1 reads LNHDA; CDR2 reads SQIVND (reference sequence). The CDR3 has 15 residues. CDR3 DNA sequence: TGTGCCAGTAGTATAATGTCAGGACAGCTCCGAGGCTACACCTTC. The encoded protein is CASSIMSGQLRGYTF.

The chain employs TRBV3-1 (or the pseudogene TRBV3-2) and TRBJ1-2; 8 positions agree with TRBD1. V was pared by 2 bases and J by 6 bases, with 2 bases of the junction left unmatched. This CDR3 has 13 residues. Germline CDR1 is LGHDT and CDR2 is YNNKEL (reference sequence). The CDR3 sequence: CASSQMTGDGYTF. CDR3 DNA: TGTGCCAGCAGCCAAATGACAGGGGATGGCTACACCTTC.

CDR3 region: CASSLPTVSYGYTF. For the CDR3, the DNA is TGTGCCAGCAGCCTCCCGACGGTCTCTTATGGCTACACCTTC. The chain links TRBV7-9 to TRBJ1-2, with D hard to call. Trimming shortened V by 5 bases and J by 5 bases, and 15 bases separated the two germline ends. The length of the CDR3 is 14 residues. Germline lookup yields CDR1 SEHNR and CDR2 FQNEAQ (reference sequence).

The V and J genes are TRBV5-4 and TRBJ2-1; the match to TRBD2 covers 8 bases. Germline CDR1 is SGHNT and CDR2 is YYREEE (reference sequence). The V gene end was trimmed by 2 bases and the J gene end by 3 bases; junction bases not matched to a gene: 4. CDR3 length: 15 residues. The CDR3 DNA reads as TGTGCCAGCAGCTTACCGGGGGGGGGCTACAATGAGCAGTTCTTC. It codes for CASSLPGGGYNEQFF. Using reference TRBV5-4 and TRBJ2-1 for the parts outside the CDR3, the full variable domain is ETGVTQSPTHLIKTRGQQVTLRCSSQSGHNTVSWYQQALGQGPQFIFQYYREEENGRGNFPPRFSGLQFPNYSSELNVNALELDDSALYLCASSLPGGGYNEQFFGPGTRLTVL.

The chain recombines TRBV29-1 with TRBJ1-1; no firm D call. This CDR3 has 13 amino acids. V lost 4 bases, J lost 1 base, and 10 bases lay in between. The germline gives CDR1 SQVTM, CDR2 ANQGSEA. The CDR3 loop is CSVARHENTEAFF. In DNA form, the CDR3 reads TGCAGCGTTGCAAGGCACGAGAACACTGAAGCTTTCTTT.

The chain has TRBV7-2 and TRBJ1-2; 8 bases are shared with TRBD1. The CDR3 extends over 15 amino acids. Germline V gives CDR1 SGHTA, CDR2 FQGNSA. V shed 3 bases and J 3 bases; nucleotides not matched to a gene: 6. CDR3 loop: CASSFPRTGHYGYTF. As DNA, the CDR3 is TGTGCCAGCAGCTTCCCCCGGACAGGGCACTATGGCTACACCTTC.